The clone carrying this T cell receptor (beta chain) was seen more than once but under ten times. Antigen specificity is unknown. This entry belongs to a study of cytomegalovirus exposure and HLA in healthy donors. Germline V gene data show CDR1 as SGHAT and CDR2 as FQNNGV. The CDR3 has 14 residues. Trimming shortened V by 8 bases and J by 7 bases, and 15 bases separated the two germline ends. Study conclusions and caveats: Follow-up analysis later connected one missense variant in DCLRE1C with trimming of TCR beta V- and J-genes.

PCR amplification relied on 60 Vbeta primers (plus 13 Jbeta primers). Measured with immunoSEQ multiplex PCR; TCRdb has only the in-frame clones, and not every one. The sample consists of roughly 100,000 clones, about 80% of them appearing once. This sequence joins TRBV11-2 and TRBJ1-6, with D perhaps TRBD1 (5 bases). What was sequenced was PBMCs. This sequence originates from a man between 35 and 55 years old in good health and CMV-seronegative. The CDR3 coding sequence is TGTGCCAGCGGACGACCGGGACTGAATTCACCCCTCCACTTT. It codes for CASGRPGLNSPLHF.